The 30 T cell receptor beta chains in this list originate from one sample, sequenced in a study of shared clonotypes between healthy human individuals. Assay used: immunoSEQ multiplex PCR; TCRdb lists only in-frame clones, some missing. The table has some 2 million clones, about 95% seen once. Positively selected for CCR7, the CD45RO-negative cells used as naive CD8 cells excluded terminally differentiated effector memory CD45RA+ cells. The sequencing sample was made of naive CD8+ T cells sorted from blood. These receptors were obtained from a man between 18 and 35 years old in good health.

This rearrangement joins TRBV7-9 to TRBJ1-4; 8 bases line up with TRBD1. With V trimmed by 4 bases and J by 4 bases, 2 bases remained unmatched. The CDR3 has 14 amino acids. Germline CDR1 and CDR2: SEHNR and FQNEAQ (reference sequence). DNA of the CDR3: TGTGCCAGCAGCTCCGGACAGGGTAATGAAAAACTGTTTTTT. It translates to CASSSGQGNEKLFF.

This clone was seen a single time. This chain joins TRBV30 and TRBJ1-1, with D perhaps TRBD1 (6 bases). The CDR3 is made up of 15 amino acids. Per germline, CDR1 GTSNPN and CDR2 SVGIG (reference sequence). Trimming removed 0 bases at V and 1 base at J, with 12 bases between. The CDR3 region is CAWSVYGGANTEAFF. The CDR3 DNA reads as TGTGCCTGGAGTGTGTATGGGGGCGCGAACACTGAAGCTTTCTTT.

V and J are TRBV11-2 and TRBJ2-1; 11 positions match TRBD2. Germline assignment: CDR1 SGHAT and CDR2 FQNNGV. J gave up 1 base and V 1 base, and 6 bases lay outside the gene matches. This CDR3 is built from 18 residues. The CDR3 reads CASSLVPLAGGSYNEQFF. CDR3 in DNA: TGTGCCAGCAGCTTAGTCCCCCTAGCGGGGGGTTCCTACAATGAGCAGTTCTTC.

The chain employs TRBV28 and TRBJ2-1; D is possibly TRBD2 (5 bases). Trimming shortened V by 4 bases and J by 0 bases, and 10 bases separated the two germline ends. Germline loops: CDR1 MDHEN, CDR2 SYDVKM. CDR3 size: 15 residues. The CDR3 DNA reads TGTGCCAGCAGTTCCCGGGCGGGCTCCTACAATGAGCAGTTCTTC. Translation: CASSSRAGSYNEQFF.

V usage is TRBV7-9 and J usage is TRBJ1-2; the match to TRBD1 covers 7 bases. CDR3 length: 15 residues. V gave up 2 bases and J gave up 8 bases; unmatched junction bases: 11. Germline CDR1 and CDR2: SEHNR and FQNEAQ (reference sequence). The DNA of the CDR3 is TGTGCCAGCAGCTTATCCGGGTGGCAGGGGGACGGCTACACCTTC. It yields the protein CASSLSGWQGDGYTF.

This chain joins TRBV27 and TRBJ2-7, with no clear D. Per the germline V gene, CDR1 is MNHEY and CDR2 is SMNVEV (reference sequence). The CDR3 runs to 12 residues. V dropped 4 bases and J dropped 6 bases, with 10 bases sitting between them. In DNA form, the CDR3 reads TGTGCCAGCAGTTCGAGCTGGGGCGAGCAGTACTTC. As protein: CASSSSWGEQYF.

This chain connects TRBV11-1 to TRBJ2-7, with 12 bases aligning to TRBD2. The V gene end was trimmed by 5 bases and the J gene end by 6 bases; junction bases not matched to a gene: 8. CDR3 size: 15 residues. CDR1 is SGHAT and CDR2 is FQDESV in the germline V gene (reference sequence). CDR3 nucleotide sequence: TGTGCCAGCAGCGAACTGACTAGCGGGGGACGCGAGCAGTACTTC. It translates to CASSELTSGGREQYF.

The chain employs TRBV27 and TRBJ1-5; D perhaps matches TRBD1 (5 bases). CDR1 is MNHEY, CDR2 SMNVEV, per germline (reference sequence). The ends were cut back, 1 base at V and 1 base at J, with 8 bases in the middle. The CDR3 contains 15 residues. Here the CDR3 DNA reads TGTGCCAGCAGTTTATACGGGGACAGCAATCAGCCCCAGCATTTT. Amino acid sequence: CASSLYGDSNQPQHF.

The genes are TRBV9 and TRBJ2-1; D gene uncertain. The CDR3 runs to 12 residues. Trimming took off 3 bases at V and 6 bases at J, with 7 bases between the two ends. CDR1 is SGDLS and CDR2 is YYNGEE in the germline V gene. The CDR3 region is CASSGPTNEQFF. CDR3 DNA sequence: TGTGCCAGCAGCGGTCCAACCAATGAGCAGTTCTTC.

The chain carries TRBV27 and TRBJ1-5, with D perhaps matching TRBD1 (6 bases). Trimming removed 7 bases from V and 5 bases from J, with 15 bases in between. The CDR3 loop spans 14 amino acids. Per germline, CDR1 MNHEY and CDR2 SMNVEV (reference sequence). Written as DNA, the CDR3 is TGTGCCAGCAACCCTACAGGGCCCTATCAGCCCCAGCATTTT. Its protein product is CASNPTGPYQPQHF.

This chain joins TRBV7-8 and TRBJ2-7; TRBD1 is a possible D gene (5 bases). The CDR3 spans 14 residues. Per germline, CDR1 SGHVS and CDR2 FQNEAQ. V gave up 4 bases and J gave up 0 bases, with 10 bases separating them. The CDR3 region is CASSYGQISYEQYF. The CDR3, as DNA: TGTGCCAGCAGCTACGGACAAATCTCCTACGAGCAGTACTTC.

The gene calls are TRBV11-2 and TRBJ2-2; D remains unclear. In germline, CDR1 is SGHAT, CDR2 FQNNGV. Trimming took 5 bases from V and 4 from J, leaving 17 bases between them. The CDR3 extends over 16 amino acids. The CDR3 sequence is CASSPIEPPATGELFF. CDR3 nucleotides: TGTGCCAGCAGCCCGATCGAGCCTCCCGCCACCGGGGAGCTGTTTTTT.

The gene calls are TRBV30 and TRBJ2-1; tentatively, D is TRBD1 (5 bases). The CDR3 loop spans 12 amino acids. Trimming pared 0 bases from V and 8 bases from J, leaving 8 bases between. From germline, CDR1 is GTSNPN and CDR2 SVGIG (reference sequence). As DNA, the CDR3 is TGTGCCTGGAGTGTAGGGGTAGATGAGCAGTTCTTC. The encoded protein is CAWSVGVDEQFF.

The chain links TRBV27 to TRBJ1-6, with 7 bases identical to TRBD1. The junction had 4 bases not matched to a gene; V was cut back by 6 bases and J by 5 bases. CDR1 is MNHEY, CDR2 SMNVEV, per germline (reference sequence). CDR3 length equals 14 residues. CDR3 DNA: TGTGCCAGCAGCCAACAGGGGAATAATTCACCCCTCCACTTT. Protein sequence: CASSQQGNNSPLHF.

The V gene is TRBV28, the J gene TRBJ2-7, with D possibly TRBD2 on 7 matching bases. Per germline, CDR1 MDHEN and CDR2 SYDVKM. The CDR3 has 19 amino acids. The V gene lost 0 bases and the J gene lost 6 bases, with 27 bases spanning the gap. CDR3 loop: CASSLCNAGEGPICVEQYF. The DNA for the CDR3 is TGTGCCAGCAGTTTATGCAATGCAGGGGAGGGCCCTATCTGCGTCGAGCAGTACTTC.

The chain couples TRBV10-3 to TRBJ1-3, with D perhaps matching TRBD1 (6 bases). Trimming took 11 bases from V and 0 from J, leaving 14 bases between them. Germline V lookup: CDR1 ENHRY, CDR2 SYGVKD. The CDR3 consists of 14 residues. The CDR3 DNA follows: TGTGCCTCGGGGGGCGAGTACTCTGGAAACACCATATATTTT. This translates into CASGGEYSGNTIYF.

About this clone: Other DNA sequences from this sample encode an identical CDR3 as well. The chain employs TRBV9 and TRBJ1-1; D unresolved. The germline V gene has CDR1 SGDLS and CDR2 YYNGEE. This CDR3 is 13 amino acids long. V dropped 0 bases and J dropped 5 bases, with 8 bases sitting between them. Here the CDR3 reads CASSVGPGTEAFF. The CDR3 nucleotides read TGTGCCAGCAGCGTAGGTCCGGGTACTGAAGCTTTCTTT.

V usage is TRBV12-5 and J usage is TRBJ2-2; D unresolved. Germline CDR1 LGHNT, CDR2 FRNRAP. Between the trimmed V and J ends, which lost 0 bases and 13 bases, there was a span of 15 bases. This CDR3 comprises 14 residues. The DNA of the CDR3 is TGTGCTAGTGGTTTGGTATCGACATTTAATGGGCTGTTTTTT. As protein: CASGLVSTFNGLFF.

The chain employs TRBV7-8 and TRBJ2-5; D is undetermined. The germline V and J ends were trimmed by 5 bases and 0 bases, with 10 bases remaining between them. Germline V gives CDR1 SGHVS, CDR2 FQNEAQ. The CDR3 contains 14 residues. CDR3 protein: CASSLSSYQETQYF. The CDR3 DNA reads as TGTGCCAGCAGCCTAAGTAGTTACCAAGAGACCCAGTACTTC.

The chain carries TRBV9 and TRBJ2-3, with D possibly TRBD1 on 5 matching bases. The CDR3 has 14 residues. The V and J ends lost 3 bases and 6 bases respectively, with 14 bases between them. CDR1 SGDLS and CDR2 YYNGEE come from the germline V gene. CDR3: CASSASGLRDTQYF. DNA of the CDR3: TGTGCCAGCAGCGCCTCAGGGCTGAGGGATACGCAGTATTTT.

V is TRBV7-8 and J is TRBJ1-1; D call uncertain. CDR3 size: 14 residues. V was clipped by 5 bases and J by 0 bases, with 10 bases between them. The V gene's germline CDR1 is SGHVS and CDR2 FQNEAQ. CDR3 sequence reads: CASSPKNLNTEAFF. The CDR3 nucleotides are TGTGCCAGCAGCCCCAAGAACTTGAACACTGAAGCTTTCTTT.

The chain recombines TRBV27 with TRBJ1-6, with TRBD1 matching over 8 bases. There are 15 residues in the CDR3. Losses at the gene ends were 9 bases for V and 10 bases for J; bases not matched to a gene: 14. From germline, CDR1 is MNHEY and CDR2 SMNVEV (reference sequence). The CDR3 nucleotides are TGTGCCAGACAACGCAGGGGGCGCGTGCGGTCACCCCTCCACTTT. Residues: CARQRRGRVRSPLHF.

This sequence joins TRBV18 and TRBJ1-2; the match to TRBD1 covers 8 bases. Germline V gives CDR1 KGHSH, CDR2 LQKENI. The CDR3 contains 12 residues. V gave up 5 bases and J gave up 10 bases; unmatched junction bases: 6. The CDR3 nucleotides are TGTGCCAGCTCAGGACAGGGCCAATTCTACACCTTC. Its protein is CASSGQGQFYTF.

In its sample, this clone was seen once. The V gene is TRBV4-3, the J gene TRBJ2-7, with D perhaps assigned TRBD1 or TRBD2 (5 bases each). In germline, CDR1 is LGHNA, CDR2 YSLEER. V dropped 4 bases and J dropped 2 bases, with 12 bases sitting between them. There are 14 residues in the CDR3. For the CDR3, the DNA is TGCGCCAGCAGCCCTGTGAGGGGAGCCTACGAGCAGTACTTC. Translating it yields CASSPVRGAYEQYF.

V gene TRBV27 combines with J gene TRBJ2-3; 14 nucleotides agree with TRBD2. The junction had 7 bases not matched to a gene; V was cut back by 2 bases and J by 0 bases. CDR1 is MNHEY and CDR2 is SMNVEV in the germline V gene (reference sequence). This CDR3 region has 19 residues. In DNA form, the CDR3 reads TGTGCCAGCAGTTTAGTCAGGACTAGCGGGGGGTGGAGCACAGATACGCAGTATTTT. Encoded protein: CASSLVRTSGGWSTDTQYF.

The gene calls are TRBV5-4 and TRBJ1-1; D is uncertain. The CDR3 runs 14 residues. Germline lookup yields CDR1 SGHNT and CDR2 YYREEE (reference sequence). Trimming took 0 bases from V and 4 from J, leaving 10 bases between them. The CDR3 sequence: CASSLGLLFTEAFF. DNA of the CDR3: TGTGCCAGCAGCTTGGGACTGTTATTCACTGAAGCTTTCTTT.

Comments on this clone: Other DNA sequences in the sample encode the same CDR3. This chain connects TRBV4-3 to TRBJ2-7; the match to TRBD1 covers 8 bases. CDR3 length: 13 amino acids. The J segment lost 5 bases and the V segment lost 1 base, leaving 1 base of the junction unmatched. Germline V gives CDR1 LGHNA, CDR2 YSLEER. The CDR3 coding sequence is TGCGCCAGCAGCCAAGGACAGGGGCACGAGCAGTACTTC. As protein: CASSQGQGHEQYF.

The rearrangement uses TRBV6-5 and TRBJ2-7; D gene uncertain. Trimming shortened V by 2 bases and J by 5 bases, and 10 bases separated the two germline ends. Germline V gene sequence: CDR1 MNHEY, CDR2 SVGAGI. This CDR3 contains 13 residues. The CDR3 reads CASSYIYGNEQYF. CDR3 DNA: TGTGCCAGCAGTTACATATACGGTAACGAGCAGTACTTC.

CDR3 DNA sequence: TGTGCCAGCAGTGACATAAACCAAGAGACCCAGTACTTC. The encoded protein is CASSDINQETQYF. The chain uses TRBV28 and TRBJ2-5; the D is unclear. Trimming shortened V by 5 bases and J by 0 bases, and 7 bases separated the two germline ends. The CDR3 runs 13 residues. Germline loops: CDR1 MDHEN, CDR2 SYDVKM.

This rearrangement joins TRBV7-9 to TRBJ1-2; D perhaps matches TRBD1 (5 bases). With 0 bases removed from V and 5 bases from J, the gap between germline ends came to 10 bases. Germline loops: CDR1 SEHNR, CDR2 FQNEAQ (reference sequence). This CDR3 has 14 residues. The CDR3 DNA is TGTGCCAGCAGCTTAGCAGCGACAGAGTATGGCTACACCTTC. Its translation is CASSLAATEYGYTF.